A selection of T cell receptor beta chains follows, all from one sample in a study of T cells in Graves' hyperthyroidism and ophthalmopathy. One entry per CDR3 protein, called by TCRdb with MiXCR from the multiplex PCR reads. The sample lists about 620,000 distinct CDR3 sequences; 15% to 20% were seen once. Sequencing was done on a sample of blood. These receptors were obtained from a young woman with Graves' hyperthyroidism. The CDR3 runs from the conserved cysteine through the conserved F or W. The D gene is left open where the match is weak. For some rows the clone size is stated as once, few or many, or as a class when expanded; others skip it.

D gene	V gene	clone size	CDR3 protein
NA	TRBV6-1	many	CASSSVGGQETQYF
TRBD1	TRBV24-1	NA	CATSDAGTGGKETQYF
NA	TRBV28	many	CASLTDSNQPQHF
NA	TRBV30	many	CAWSVRGTPVEQYF
NA	TRBV14	few	CASSQGSPYEQYF
NA	TRBV7-2	many	CASSTPQEYQETQYF
TRBD2	TRBV3-1	many	CASSQLAGGSTSTDTQYF
NA	TRBV11-2	many	CASSLGSGAKETQYF
TRBD2	TRBV6-1	NA	CASSGRGLAGGQYNEQFF
NA	TRBV5-6	many	CASSPPDGEQYF
TRBD1	TRBV12-3/TRBV12-4	NA	CASTTGTVPNYGYTF
NA	TRBV5-4	many	CASSSFRGTNTEAFF
NA	TRBV19	NA	CATSESYQPQHF
TRBD2	TRBV7-9	NA	CASSEPGQVTSGGIGPDTQYF
NA	TRBV12-5	few	CASELIPHEQYF
TRBD1	TRBV6-2/TRBV6-3	many	CASSYEGTGTEAFF
TRBD1	TRBV3-1	many	CASSLGTGNNQPQHF
NA	TRBV30	NA	CAWSMGGGKYSPLHF